This TCR beta chain is drawn from a study of blood T cells in healthy people across ages. A second PCR of 7 to 11 cycles used a sample-barcoded 5' primer and a J-beta primer mix. Each cDNA molecule was tagged by a template-switch adaptor that had 12 random nucleotides. Each CDR3 protein gets one entry after TCRdb re-called the 5' RACE reads with MiXCR. In the table there are about 730,000 distinct CDR3 sequences, approximately 39% of which are singletons. This CDR3 contains 15 residues. V was clipped by 0 bases and J by 5 bases, with 14 bases between them. The V gene's germline CDR1 is LNHNV and CDR2 YYDKDF (reference sequence). General study results and limits: Naive T cell percentage showed a strong correlation with TCR beta diversity. Age advanced and TCR beta diversity per million T cells fell, roughly linearly. Diversity estimated from one million T cells was considered an underestimate.

As regards this clonotype: Its antigen remains unknown.

The chain is built from TRBV15 and TRBJ2-7, with D tentatively TRBD2 (6 bases). Sequenced input: blood. This receptor was obtained from a woman aged 55-69 years in good health. The DNA of the CDR3 is TGTGCCACCAGCAGAGATGGCACAGGCGGGGACGAGCAGTACTTC. Encoded protein: CATSRDGTGGDEQYF.